The entry below gives a single T cell receptor (beta chain) sequence along with its context. CDR1 and CDR2 from the germline V gene are SGHVS and FQNEAQ. The CDR3 spans 16 residues. V lost 5 bases and J lost 0; bases outside the gene matches: 3. This sample is drawn from a study of cytomegalovirus exposure and HLA in healthy donors. Researchers ran the PCR with 60 Vbeta and 13 Jbeta primers. The data were produced by immunoSEQ multiplex PCR, yet TCRdb's version contains in-frame clones alone and is incomplete. The sample lists about 73,000 clones, 60% to 75% occurring once. The sequenced sample was PBMCs. This TCR was sampled from a man between 65 and 79 years old in good health and CMV-seronegative. The rearrangement joins TRBV7-8 to TRBJ2-3, with 12 nucleotides matching TRBD1. CDR3 in amino acids: CASSQGTGGSTDTQYF. In nucleotides, the CDR3 is TGTGCCAGCAGCCAAGGGACAGGGGGCAGCACAGATACGCAGTATTTT.